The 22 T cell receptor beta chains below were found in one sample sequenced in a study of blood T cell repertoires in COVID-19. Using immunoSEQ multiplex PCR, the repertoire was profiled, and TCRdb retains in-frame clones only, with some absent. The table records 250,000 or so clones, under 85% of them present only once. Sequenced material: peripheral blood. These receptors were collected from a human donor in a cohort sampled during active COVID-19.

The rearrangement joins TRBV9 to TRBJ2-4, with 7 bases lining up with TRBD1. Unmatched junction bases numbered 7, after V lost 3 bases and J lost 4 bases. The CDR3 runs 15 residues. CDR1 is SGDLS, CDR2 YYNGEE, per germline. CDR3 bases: TGTGCCAGCAGCGAAACCGGGACAGATAAAAACATTCAGTACTTC. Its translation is CASSETGTDKNIQYF.

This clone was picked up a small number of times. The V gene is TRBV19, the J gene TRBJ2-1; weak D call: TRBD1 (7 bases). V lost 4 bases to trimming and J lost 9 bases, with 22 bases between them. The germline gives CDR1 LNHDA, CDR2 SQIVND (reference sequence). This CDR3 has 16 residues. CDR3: CASSKGQPSGGFEQFF. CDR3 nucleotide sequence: TGTGCCAGTAGTAAGGGACAGCCATCCGGGGGTTTTGAGCAGTTCTTC. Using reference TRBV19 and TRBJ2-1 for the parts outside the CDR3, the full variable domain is DGGITQSPKYLFRKEGQNVTLSCEQNLNHDAMYWYRQDPGQGLRLIYYSQIVNDFQKGDIAEGYSVSREKKESFPLTVTSAQKNPTAFYLCASSKGQPSGGFEQFFGPGTRLTVL.

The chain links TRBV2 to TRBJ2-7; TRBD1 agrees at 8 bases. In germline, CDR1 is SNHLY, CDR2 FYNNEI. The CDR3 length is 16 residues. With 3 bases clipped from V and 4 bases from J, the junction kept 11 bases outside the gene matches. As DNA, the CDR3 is TGTGCCAGCAGTGATTCCGGGACAGGCGCCTCTTACGAGCAGTACTTC. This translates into CASSDSGTGASYEQYF.

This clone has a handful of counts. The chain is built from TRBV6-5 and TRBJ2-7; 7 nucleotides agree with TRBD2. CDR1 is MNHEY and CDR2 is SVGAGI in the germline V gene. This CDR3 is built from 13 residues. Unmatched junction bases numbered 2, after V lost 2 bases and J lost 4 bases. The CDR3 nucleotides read TGTGCCAGCAGTTACCCGGGAGGTTACGAGCAGTACTTC. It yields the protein CASSYPGGYEQYF.

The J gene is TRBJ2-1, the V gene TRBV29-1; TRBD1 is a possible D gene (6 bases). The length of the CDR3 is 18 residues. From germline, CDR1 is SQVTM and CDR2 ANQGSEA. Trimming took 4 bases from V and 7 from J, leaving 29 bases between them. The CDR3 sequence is CSVVPNTQGRRQGNEQFF. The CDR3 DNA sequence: TGCAGCGTTGTCCCCAATACGCAGGGGCGTCGCCAGGGGAATGAGCAGTTCTTC.

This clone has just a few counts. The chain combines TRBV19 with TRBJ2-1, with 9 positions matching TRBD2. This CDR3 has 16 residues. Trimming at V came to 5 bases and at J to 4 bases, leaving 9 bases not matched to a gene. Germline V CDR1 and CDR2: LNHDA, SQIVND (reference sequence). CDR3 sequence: CASSSRAGGGYNEQFF. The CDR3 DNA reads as TGTGCCAGTAGTTCCAGGGCGGGAGGGGGTTACAATGAGCAGTTCTTC.

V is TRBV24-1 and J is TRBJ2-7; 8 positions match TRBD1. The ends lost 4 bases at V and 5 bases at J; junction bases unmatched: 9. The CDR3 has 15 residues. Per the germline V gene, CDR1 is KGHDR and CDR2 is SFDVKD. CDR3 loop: CATSDPTGGKNEQYF. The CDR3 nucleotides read TGTGCCACCAGTGACCCAACAGGGGGTAAAAACGAGCAGTACTTC.

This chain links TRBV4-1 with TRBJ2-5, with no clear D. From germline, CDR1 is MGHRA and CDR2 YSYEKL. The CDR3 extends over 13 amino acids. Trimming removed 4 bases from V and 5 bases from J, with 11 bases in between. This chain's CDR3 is CASSRILRETQYF. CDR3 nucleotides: TGCGCCAGCAGCCGGATCTTGAGGGAGACCCAGTACTTC.

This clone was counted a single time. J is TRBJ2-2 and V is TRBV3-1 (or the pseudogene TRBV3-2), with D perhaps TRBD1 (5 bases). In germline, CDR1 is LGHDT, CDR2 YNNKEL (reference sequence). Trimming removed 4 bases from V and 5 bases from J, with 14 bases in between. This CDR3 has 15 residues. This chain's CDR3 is CASSLNPGLTGELFF. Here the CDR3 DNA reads TGTGCCAGCAGCCTGAACCCAGGGTTGACCGGGGAGCTGTTTTTT.

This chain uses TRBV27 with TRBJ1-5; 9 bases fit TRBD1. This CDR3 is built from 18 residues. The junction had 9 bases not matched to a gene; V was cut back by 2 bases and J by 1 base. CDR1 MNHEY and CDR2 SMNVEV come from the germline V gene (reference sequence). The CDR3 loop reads CASSLGLQGARSNQPQHF. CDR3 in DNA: TGTGCCAGCAGTTTAGGACTACAGGGGGCGCGGAGCAATCAGCCCCAGCATTTT.

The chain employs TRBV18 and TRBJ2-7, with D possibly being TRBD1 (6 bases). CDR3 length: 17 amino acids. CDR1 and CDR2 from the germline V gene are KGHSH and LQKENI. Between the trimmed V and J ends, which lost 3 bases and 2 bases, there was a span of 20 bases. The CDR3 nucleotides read TGTGCCAGCTCACCGGGTGGGGGCCCAATGATCGCCTACGAGCAGTACTTC. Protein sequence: CASSPGGGPMIAYEQYF.

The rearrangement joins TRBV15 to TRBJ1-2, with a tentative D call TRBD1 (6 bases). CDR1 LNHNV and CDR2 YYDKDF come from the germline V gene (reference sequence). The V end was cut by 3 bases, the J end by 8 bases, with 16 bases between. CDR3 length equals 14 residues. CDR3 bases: TGTGCCACCAGCAGGGAAACAGGGACGGGGGGCTACACCTTC. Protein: CATSRETGTGGYTF.

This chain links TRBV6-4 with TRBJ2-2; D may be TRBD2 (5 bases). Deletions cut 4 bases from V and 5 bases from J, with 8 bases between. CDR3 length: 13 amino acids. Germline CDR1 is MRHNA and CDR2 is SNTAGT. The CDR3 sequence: CASSASRTGELFF. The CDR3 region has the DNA TGTGCCAGCAGTGCTAGCAGAACCGGGGAGCTGTTTTTT.

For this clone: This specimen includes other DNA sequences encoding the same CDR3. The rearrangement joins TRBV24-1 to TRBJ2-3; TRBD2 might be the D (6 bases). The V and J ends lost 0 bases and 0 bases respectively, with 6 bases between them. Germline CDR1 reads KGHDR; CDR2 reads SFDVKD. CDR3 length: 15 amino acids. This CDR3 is CATSDLGTSTDTQYF. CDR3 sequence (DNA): TGTGCCACCAGTGATTTGGGGACTAGCACAGATACGCAGTATTTT.

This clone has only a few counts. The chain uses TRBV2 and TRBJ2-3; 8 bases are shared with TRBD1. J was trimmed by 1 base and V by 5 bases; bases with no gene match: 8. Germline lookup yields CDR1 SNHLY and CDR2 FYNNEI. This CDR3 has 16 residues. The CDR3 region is CASSTGTGFGTDTQYF. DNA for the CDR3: TGTGCCAGCAGTACCGGGACAGGTTTTGGCACAGATACGCAGTATTTT.

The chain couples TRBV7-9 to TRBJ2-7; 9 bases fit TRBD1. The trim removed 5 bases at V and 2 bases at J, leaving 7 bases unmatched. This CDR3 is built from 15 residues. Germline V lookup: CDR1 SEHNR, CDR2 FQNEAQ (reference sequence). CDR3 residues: CASSDGQGTTYEQYF. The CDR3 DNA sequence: TGTGCCAGCAGCGACGGACAGGGGACCACCTACGAGCAGTACTTC.

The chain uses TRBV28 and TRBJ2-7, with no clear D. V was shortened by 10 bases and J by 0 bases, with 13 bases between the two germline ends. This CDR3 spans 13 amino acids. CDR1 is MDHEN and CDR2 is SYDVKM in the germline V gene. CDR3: CATGWVSSYEQYF. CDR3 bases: TGTGCCACCGGGTGGGTTAGCTCCTACGAGCAGTACTTC.

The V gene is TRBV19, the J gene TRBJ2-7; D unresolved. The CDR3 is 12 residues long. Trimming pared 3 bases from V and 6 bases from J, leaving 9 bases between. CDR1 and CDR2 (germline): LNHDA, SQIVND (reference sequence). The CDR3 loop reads CASSMRRGEQYF. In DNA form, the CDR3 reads TGTGCCAGTAGTATGCGGCGTGGCGAGCAGTACTTC.

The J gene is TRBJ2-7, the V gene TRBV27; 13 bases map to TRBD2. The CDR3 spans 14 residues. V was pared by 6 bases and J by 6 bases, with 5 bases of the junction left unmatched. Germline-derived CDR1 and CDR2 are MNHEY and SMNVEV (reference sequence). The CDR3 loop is CASSQLAGGSEQYF. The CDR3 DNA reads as TGTGCCAGCAGCCAACTAGCGGGAGGGAGCGAGCAGTACTTC.

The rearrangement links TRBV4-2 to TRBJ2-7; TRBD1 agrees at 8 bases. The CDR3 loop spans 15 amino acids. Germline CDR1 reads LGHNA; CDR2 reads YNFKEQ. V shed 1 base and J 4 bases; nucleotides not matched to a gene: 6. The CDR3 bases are TGTGCCAGCAGCCAAGGGCGGACAGGGAGGTACGAGCAGTACTTC. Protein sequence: CASSQGRTGRYEQYF.

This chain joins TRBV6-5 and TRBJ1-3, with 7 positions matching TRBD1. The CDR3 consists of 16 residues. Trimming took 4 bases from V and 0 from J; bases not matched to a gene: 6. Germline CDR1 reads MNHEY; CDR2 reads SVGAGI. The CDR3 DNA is TGTGCCAGCAGTTTGACAGGGTCTTCCTCTGGAAACACCATATATTTT. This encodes CASSLTGSSSGNTIYF.

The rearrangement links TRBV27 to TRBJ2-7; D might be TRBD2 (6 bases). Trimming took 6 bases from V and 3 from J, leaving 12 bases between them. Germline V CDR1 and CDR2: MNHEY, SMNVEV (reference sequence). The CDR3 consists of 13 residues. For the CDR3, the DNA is TGTGCCAGCAGCCTCGGGGGAGGCTACGAGCAGTACTTC. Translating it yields CASSLGGGYEQYF.